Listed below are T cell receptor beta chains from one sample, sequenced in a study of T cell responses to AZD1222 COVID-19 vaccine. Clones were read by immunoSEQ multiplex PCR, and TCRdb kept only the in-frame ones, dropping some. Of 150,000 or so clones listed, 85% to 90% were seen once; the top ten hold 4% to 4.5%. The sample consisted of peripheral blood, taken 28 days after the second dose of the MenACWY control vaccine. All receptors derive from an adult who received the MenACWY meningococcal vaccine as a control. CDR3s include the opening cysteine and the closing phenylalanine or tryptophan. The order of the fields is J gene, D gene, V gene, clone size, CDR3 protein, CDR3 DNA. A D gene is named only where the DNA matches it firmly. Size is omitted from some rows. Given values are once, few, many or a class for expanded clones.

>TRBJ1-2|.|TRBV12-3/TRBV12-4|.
CASSLRNGYTF
TGTGCCAGCAGTTTAAGGAATGGCTACACCTTC
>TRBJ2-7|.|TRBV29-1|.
CSVDAAGSEQYF
TGCAGCGTCGACGCCGCGGGTAGTGAGCAGTACTTC
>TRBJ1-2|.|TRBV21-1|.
CASSKGQGVLWSDYGYTF
TGTGCCAGCAGCAAGGGGCAGGGTGTTTTGTGGAGTGACTATGGCTACACCTTC
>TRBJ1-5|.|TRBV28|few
CASSWALDINQPQHF
TGTGCCAGCAGCTGGGCCCTTGATATCAATCAGCCCCAGCATTTT
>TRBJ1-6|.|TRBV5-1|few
CASSLQTSSYNSPLHF
TGCGCCAGCAGCTTACAGACATCTTCCTATAATTCACCCCTCCACTTT
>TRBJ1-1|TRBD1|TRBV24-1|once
CATSGQETGVAFF
TGTGCCACCAGTGGTCAGGAGACAGGGGTTGCTTTCTTT
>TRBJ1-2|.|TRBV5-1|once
CASSARVPDYGYTF
TGCGCCAGCAGCGCGAGAGTCCCTGACTATGGCTACACCTTC
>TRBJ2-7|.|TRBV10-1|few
CASRDSDGRGEQYF
TGCGCCAGCAGGGACAGTGATGGAAGGGGCGAGCAGTACTTC
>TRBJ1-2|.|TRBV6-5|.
CASIRPNLNYGYTF
TGTGCCAGCATAAGACCCAACCTTAACTATGGCTACACCTTC
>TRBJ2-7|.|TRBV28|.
CASSLPGTYEQYF
TGTGCCAGCAGTTTACCAGGAACCTACGAGCAGTACTTC
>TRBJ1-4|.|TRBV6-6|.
CASYEGNEKLFF
TGTGCCAGCTACGAAGGGAATGAAAAACTGTTTTTT
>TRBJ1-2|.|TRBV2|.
CASSEDRGSLYGYTF
TGTGCCAGCAGTGAAGATCGGGGCAGCTTGTATGGCTACACCTTC
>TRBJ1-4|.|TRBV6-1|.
CASSVTRGAPNEKLFF
TGTGCCAGCAGTGTAACTAGAGGGGCACCTAATGAAAAACTGTTTTTT
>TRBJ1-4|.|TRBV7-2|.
CASSLSGGIGAATNEKLFF
TGTGCCAGCAGCTTATCGGGGGGGATCGGGGCCGCAACTAATGAAAAACTGTTTTTT
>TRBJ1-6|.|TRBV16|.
CASSRDPGGENSPLHF
TGTGCCAGCAGCCGGGACCCGGGGGGCGAGAATTCACCCCTCCACTTT
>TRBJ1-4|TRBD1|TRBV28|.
CASSYPDRVGEKLFF
TGTGCCAGCAGTTACCCAGACAGGGTGGGTGAAAAACTGTTTTTT
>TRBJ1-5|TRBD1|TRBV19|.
CASTGGPGGEGSQPQHF
TGTGCCAGTACTGGGGGTCCAGGGGGCGAAGGGAGTCAGCCCCAGCATTTT
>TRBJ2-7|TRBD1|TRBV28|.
CASGGQGWYEQYF
TGTGCCAGCGGGGGACAGGGTTGGTACGAGCAGTACTTC
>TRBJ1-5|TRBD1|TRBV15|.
CATKTGLSNQPQHF
TGTGCCACCAAGACAGGGTTAAGCAATCAGCCCCAGCATTTT
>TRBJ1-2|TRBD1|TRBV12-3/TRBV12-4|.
CASSWDSNYGYTF
TGTGCCAGCAGCTGGGACAGTAACTATGGCTACACCTTC
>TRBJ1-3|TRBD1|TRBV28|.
CASIGATGQMDSGNTIYF
TGTGCCAGCATTGGGGCGACGGGACAGATGGACTCTGGAAACACCATATATTTT
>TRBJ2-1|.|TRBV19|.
CASSIANEQFF
TGTGCCAGTAGTATAGCCAATGAGCAGTTCTTC
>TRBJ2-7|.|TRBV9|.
CASSGGHSYEQYF
TGTGCCAGCAGCGGCGGACATTCCTACGAGCAGTACTTC
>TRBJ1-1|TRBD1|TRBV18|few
CASSPLGRTGGTEAFF
TGTGCCAGCTCACCCCTGGGACGGACAGGGGGGACTGAAGCTTTCTTT
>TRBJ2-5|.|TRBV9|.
CASSVADYQETQYF
TGTGCCAGCAGCGTAGCGGATTACCAAGAGACCCAGTACTTC
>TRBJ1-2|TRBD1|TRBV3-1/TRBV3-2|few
CASSPSLGQGAYGYTF
TGTGCCAGCAGCCCTAGCCTGGGACAGGGGGCCTATGGCTACACCTTC
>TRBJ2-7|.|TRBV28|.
CASTSVYEQYF
TGTGCCAGCACCTCCGTCTACGAGCAGTACTTC
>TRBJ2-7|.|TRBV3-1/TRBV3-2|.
CASSQIPGIDEQYF
TGTGCCAGCAGCCAAATACCGGGTATCGACGAGCAGTACTTC
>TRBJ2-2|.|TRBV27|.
CASSFTGTGELFF
TGTGCCAGCAGTTTCACAGGGACCGGGGAGCTGTTTTTT